This T cell receptor (beta chain) derives from a study of identical twins. Concerning this clonotype: Its antigen remains unknown.

Study results and limitations: Findings came from cross-sectional statistics, without long-term follow-up of donors. In zero-insertion analyses, partial confounding could arise from invariant MAIT and iNKT cells. Insertions were fewer in abundant cord blood beta clonotypes, whereas memory repertoires showed none of this pattern.

The CDR3 loop spans 14 amino acids. After removal of 1 base from V and 5 bases from J, the junction contained 4 bases not matched to a gene. Germline V CDR1 and CDR2: MGHRA, YSYEKL. MiXCR, run by TCRdb on the 5' RACE reads, gives a single entry per CDR3 protein. This table has 350,000 to 500,000 distinct CDR3 sequences, approximately 18% appearing once. The sequenced material came from naive T cells sorted from blood. The chain joins TRBV4-1 to TRBJ2-5, with TRBD1 matching over 7 bases. This TCR derives from a man in his forties or fifties in good health. CDR3: CASSQAGTAETQYF. As DNA, the CDR3 is TGCGCCAGCAGCCAAGCCGGGACAGCGGAGACCCAGTACTTC.